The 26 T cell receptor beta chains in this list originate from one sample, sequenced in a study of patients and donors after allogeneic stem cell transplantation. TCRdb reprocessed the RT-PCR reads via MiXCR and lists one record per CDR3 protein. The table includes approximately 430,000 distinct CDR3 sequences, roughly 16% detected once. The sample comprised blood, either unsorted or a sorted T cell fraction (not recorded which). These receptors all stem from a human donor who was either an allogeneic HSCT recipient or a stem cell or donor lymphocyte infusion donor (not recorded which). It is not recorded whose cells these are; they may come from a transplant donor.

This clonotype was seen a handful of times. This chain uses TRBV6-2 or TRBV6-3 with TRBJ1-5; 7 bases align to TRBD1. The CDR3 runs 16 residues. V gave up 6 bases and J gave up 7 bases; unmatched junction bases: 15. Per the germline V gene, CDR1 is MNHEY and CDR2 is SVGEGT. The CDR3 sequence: CASSPRRDRVGQPQHF. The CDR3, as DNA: TGTGCCAGCAGCCCACGCCGGGACAGAGTTGGCCAGCCCCAGCATTTT.

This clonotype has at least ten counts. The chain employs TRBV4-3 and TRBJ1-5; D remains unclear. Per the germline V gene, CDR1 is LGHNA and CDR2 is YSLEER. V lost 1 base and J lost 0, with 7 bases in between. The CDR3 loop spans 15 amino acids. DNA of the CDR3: TGCGCCAGCAGCCAAGTGTTGGGTAGCAATCAGCCCCAGCATTTT. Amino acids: CASSQVLGSNQPQHF.

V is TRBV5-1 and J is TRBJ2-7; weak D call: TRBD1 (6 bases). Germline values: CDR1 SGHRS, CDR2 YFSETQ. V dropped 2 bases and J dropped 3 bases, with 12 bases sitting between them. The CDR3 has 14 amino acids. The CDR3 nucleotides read TGCGCCAGCAGCTTCAAACAGGGCGGCTACGAGCAGTACTTC. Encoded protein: CASSFKQGGYEQYF.

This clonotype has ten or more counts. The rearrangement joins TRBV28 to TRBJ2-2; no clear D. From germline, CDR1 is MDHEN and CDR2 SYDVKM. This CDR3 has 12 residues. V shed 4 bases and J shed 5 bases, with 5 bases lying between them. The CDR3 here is CASSSPTGELFF. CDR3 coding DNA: TGTGCCAGCAGTTCCCCGACCGGGGAGCTGTTTTTT.

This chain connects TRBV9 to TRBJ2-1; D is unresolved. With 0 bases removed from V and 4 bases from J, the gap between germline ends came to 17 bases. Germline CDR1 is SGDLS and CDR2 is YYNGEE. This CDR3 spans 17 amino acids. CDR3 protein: CASSVGTDPGPYNEQFF. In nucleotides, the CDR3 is TGTGCCAGCAGCGTAGGGACCGATCCGGGCCCTTACAATGAGCAGTTCTTC.

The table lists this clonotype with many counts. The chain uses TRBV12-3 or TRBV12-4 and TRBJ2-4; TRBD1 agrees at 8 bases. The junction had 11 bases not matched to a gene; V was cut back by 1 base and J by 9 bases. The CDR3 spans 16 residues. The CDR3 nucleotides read TGTGCCAGCAGTTTAGTCTCGCAGGGGGCTCGGGGCATTCAGTACTTC. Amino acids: CASSLVSQGARGIQYF.

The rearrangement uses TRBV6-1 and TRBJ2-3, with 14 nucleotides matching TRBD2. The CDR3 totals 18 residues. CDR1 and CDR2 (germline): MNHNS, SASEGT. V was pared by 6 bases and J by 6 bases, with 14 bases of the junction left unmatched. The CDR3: CASSRGLAGGHGEDTQYF. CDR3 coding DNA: TGTGCCAGCAGCCGCGGACTAGCGGGAGGCCACGGGGAGGATACGCAGTATTTT.

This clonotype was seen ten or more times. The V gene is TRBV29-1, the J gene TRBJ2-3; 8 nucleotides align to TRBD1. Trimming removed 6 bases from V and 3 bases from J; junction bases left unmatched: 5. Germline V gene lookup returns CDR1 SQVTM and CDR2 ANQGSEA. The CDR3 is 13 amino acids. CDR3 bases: TGCAGCGTATCCAGGGGGCTTACAGATACGCAGTATTTT. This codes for CSVSRGLTDTQYF.

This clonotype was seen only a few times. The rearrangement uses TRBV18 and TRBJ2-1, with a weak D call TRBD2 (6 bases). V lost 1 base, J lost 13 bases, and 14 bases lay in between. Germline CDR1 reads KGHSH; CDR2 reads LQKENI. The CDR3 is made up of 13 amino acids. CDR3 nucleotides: TGTGCCAGCTCACCACAAGACGGGAGTAGACAGTTCTTC. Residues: CASSPQDGSRQFF.

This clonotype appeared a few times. The CDR3 coding sequence is TGTGCCTGGAGATCCCGCAGGACAAACTATGGCTACACCTTC. Its translation: CAWRSRRTNYGYTF. The rearrangement joins TRBV30 to TRBJ1-2; D may be TRBD1 (5 bases). The V gene's germline CDR1 is GTSNPN and CDR2 SVGIG (reference sequence). The CDR3 totals 14 residues. V was cut by 3 bases and J by 2 bases, with 13 bases left in between.

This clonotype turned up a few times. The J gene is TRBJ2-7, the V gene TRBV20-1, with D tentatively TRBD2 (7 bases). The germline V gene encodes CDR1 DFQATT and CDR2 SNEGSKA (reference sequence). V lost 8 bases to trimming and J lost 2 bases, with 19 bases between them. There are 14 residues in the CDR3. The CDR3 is CSPLRGGETYEQYF. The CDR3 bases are TGCAGTCCCCTCAGAGGGGGGGAAACCTACGAGCAGTACTTC.

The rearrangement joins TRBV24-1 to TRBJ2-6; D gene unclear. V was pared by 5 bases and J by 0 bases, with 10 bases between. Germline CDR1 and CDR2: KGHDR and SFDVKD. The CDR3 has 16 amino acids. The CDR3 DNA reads TGTGCCACCAGTGGGTCCGGAGTCTCTGGGGCCAACGTCCTGACTTTC. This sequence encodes CATSGSGVSGANVLTF.

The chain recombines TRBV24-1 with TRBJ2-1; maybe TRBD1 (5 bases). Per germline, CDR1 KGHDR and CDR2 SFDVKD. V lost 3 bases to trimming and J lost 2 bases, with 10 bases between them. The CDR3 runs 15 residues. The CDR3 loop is CATSDQGPPYNEQFF. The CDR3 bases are TGTGCCACCAGTGATCAGGGCCCTCCCTACAATGAGCAGTTCTTC.

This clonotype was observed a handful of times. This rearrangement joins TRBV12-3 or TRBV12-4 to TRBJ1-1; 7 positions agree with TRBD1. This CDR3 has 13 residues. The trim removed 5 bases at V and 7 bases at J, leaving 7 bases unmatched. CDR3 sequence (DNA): TGTGCCAGCAGTCTCACAGGGGTCGGTGAAGCTTTCTTT. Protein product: CASSLTGVGEAFF.

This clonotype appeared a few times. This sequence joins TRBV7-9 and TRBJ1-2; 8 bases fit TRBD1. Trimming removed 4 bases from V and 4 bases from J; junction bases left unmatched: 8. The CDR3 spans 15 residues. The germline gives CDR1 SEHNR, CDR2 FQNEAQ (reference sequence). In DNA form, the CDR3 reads TGTGCCAGCAGCTCGGACAGGGCGATAGTCTATGGCTACACCTTC. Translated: CASSSDRAIVYGYTF.

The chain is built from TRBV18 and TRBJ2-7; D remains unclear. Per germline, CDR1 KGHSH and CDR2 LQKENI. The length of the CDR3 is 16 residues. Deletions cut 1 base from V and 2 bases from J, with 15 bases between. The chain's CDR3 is CASSPLSSQLTYEQYF. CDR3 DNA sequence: TGTGCCAGCTCACCACTCTCCTCACAGCTCACCTACGAGCAGTACTTC.

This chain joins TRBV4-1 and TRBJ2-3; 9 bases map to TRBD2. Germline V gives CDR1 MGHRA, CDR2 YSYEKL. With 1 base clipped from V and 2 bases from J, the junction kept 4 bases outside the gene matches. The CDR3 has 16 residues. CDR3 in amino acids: CASSQGIAGVTDTQYF. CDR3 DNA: TGCGCCAGCAGCCAAGGCATAGCGGGGGTCACAGATACGCAGTATTTT.

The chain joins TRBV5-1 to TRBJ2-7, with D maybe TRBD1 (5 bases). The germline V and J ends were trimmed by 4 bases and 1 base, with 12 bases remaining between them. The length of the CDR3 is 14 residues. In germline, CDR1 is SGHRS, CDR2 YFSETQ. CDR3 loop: CASSHEGDSYEQYF. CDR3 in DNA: TGCGCCAGCAGCCACGAAGGGGATTCCTACGAGCAGTACTTC.

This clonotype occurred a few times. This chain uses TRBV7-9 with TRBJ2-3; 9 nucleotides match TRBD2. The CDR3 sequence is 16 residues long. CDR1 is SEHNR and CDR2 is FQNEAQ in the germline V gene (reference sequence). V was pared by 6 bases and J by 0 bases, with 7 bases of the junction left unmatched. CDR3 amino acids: CASSRRTSASTDTQYF. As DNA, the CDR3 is TGTGCCAGCAGTCGGCGGACTAGCGCTAGCACAGATACGCAGTATTTT. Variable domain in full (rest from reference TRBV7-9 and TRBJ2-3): DTGVSQNPRHKITKRGQNVTFRCDPISEHNRLYWYRQTLGQGPEFLTYFQNEAQLEKSRLLSDRFSAERPKGSFSTLEIQRTEQGDSAMYLCASSRRTSASTDTQYFGPGTRLTVL.

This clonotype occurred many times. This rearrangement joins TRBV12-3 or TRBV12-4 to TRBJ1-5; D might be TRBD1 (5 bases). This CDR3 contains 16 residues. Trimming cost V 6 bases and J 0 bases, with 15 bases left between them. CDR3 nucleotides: TGTGCCAGCAGCCGGTCGGCGGGGGTTAGCAATCAGCCCCAGCATTTT. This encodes CASSRSAGVSNQPQHF.

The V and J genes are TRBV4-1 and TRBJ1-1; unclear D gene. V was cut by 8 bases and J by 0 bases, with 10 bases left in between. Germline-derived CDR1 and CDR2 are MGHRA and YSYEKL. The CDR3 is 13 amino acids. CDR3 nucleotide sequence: TGCGCCAGCTGCGCCTCCGTGAACACTGAAGCTTTCTTT. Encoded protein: CASCASVNTEAFF.

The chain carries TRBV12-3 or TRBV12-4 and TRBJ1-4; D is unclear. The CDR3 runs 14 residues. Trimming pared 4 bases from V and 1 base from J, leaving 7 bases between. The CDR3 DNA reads TGTGCCAGCAGTTCCAGGATAACTAATGAAAAACTGTTTTTT. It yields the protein CASSSRITNEKLFF.

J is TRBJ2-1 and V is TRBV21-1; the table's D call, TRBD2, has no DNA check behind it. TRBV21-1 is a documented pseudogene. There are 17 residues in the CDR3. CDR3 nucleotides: TGTGCCAGCAGCTCCCGTCCTGGACTAGCCATCTACAATGAGCAGTTCTTC. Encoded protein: CASSSRPGLAIYNEQFF.

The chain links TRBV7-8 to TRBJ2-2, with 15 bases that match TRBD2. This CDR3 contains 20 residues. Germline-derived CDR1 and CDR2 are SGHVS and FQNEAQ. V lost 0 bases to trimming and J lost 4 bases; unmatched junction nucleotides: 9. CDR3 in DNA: TGTGCCAGCAGCTTAGCGCCCGCGGGACTAGCGGGGGGTGCCACCGGGGAGCTGTTTTTT. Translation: CASSLAPAGLAGGATGELFF.

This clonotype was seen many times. DNA for the CDR3: TGTGCCAGCAGTTTTCGGGATCAGCCCCAGCATTTT. This codes for CASSFRDQPQHF. V usage is TRBV12-3 or TRBV12-4 and J usage is TRBJ1-5; D is unclear. V lost 3 bases and J 5 bases, leaving 5 bases between the germline ends. The CDR3 spans 12 residues.

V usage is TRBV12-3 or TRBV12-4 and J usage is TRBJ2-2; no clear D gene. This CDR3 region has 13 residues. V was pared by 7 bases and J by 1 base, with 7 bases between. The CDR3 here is CASINRNTGELFF. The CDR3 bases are TGTGCCAGCATTAACAGGAACACCGGGGAGCTGTTTTTT.